This record covers a single T cell receptor (beta chain). Its target is unknown. TCRdb keeps only in-frame clones here, not all; method: immunoSEQ multiplex PCR. The sample has around 34,000 clones; about 89% are singletons. The source of the sample is a study of OX40 agonist ivuxolimab in advanced cancers. Findings of the study overall: Near-lowest levels of clonal expansion characterized partial responders at 0.1-3.0 mg/kg.

The CDR3 is 16 residues long. Germline V gene lookup returns CDR1 SGHVS and CDR2 FQNEAQ. Trimming left V 4 bases short and J 0 bases short, with 15 bases between. Sequenced here: CD4+ or CD8+ T cells sorted from blood, sampled in a trial of the OX40 agonist ivuxolimab. The chain couples TRBV7-8 to TRBJ2-5, with D possibly TRBD2 on 6 matching bases. This clonotype was sampled from an adult with an advanced solid tumor such as melanoma, head and neck, liver or kidney cancer. The CDR3 here is CASSSSSVLYQETQYF. As DNA, the CDR3 is TGTGCCAGCAGCTCGTCTAGCGTCTTGTACCAAGAGACCCAGTACTTC.